This T cell receptor (beta chain) was recovered during a study of response to subunit inactivated influenza vaccine. V lost 3 bases to trimming and J lost 6 bases, with 2 bases between them. The CDR3 consists of 11 residues. General study points: Each seasonal influenza vaccination recruits few new T cells, the authors suggested.

The table lists this clonotype with many counts. What it binds is unknown. MiXCR, applied by TCRdb to the RT-PCR reads, yields one record per CDR3 protein. Of roughly 290,000 distinct CDR3 sequences listed, 21% are singletons. The gene calls are TRBV12-3 or TRBV12-4 and TRBJ1-4, with D hard to call. The receptor was isolated from a man aged 45 to 70 who received an inactivated influenza vaccine. Material: PBMCs from blood, obtained less than 22 months after vaccination. For the CDR3, the DNA is TGTGCCAGCAGTTTGTATGAAAAACTGTTTTTT. Its translation is CASSLYEKLFF.